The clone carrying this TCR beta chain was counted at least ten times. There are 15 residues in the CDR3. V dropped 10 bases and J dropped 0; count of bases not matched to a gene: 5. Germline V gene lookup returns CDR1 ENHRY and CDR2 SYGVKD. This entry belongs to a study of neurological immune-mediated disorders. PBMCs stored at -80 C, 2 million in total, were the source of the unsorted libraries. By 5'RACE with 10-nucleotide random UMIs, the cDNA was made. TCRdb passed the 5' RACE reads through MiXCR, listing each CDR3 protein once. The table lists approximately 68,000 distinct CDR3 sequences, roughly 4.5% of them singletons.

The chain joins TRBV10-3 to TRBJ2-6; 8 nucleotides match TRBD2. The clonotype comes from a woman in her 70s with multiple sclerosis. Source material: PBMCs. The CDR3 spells CATAGVDSGANVLTF. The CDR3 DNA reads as TGTGCCACAGCGGGAGTAGACTCTGGGGCCAACGTCCTGACTTTC.